The rows below give T cell receptor beta chains drawn from one sample of a study of beta chain features in type 1 diabetes. Data came from immunoSEQ multiplex PCR; TCRdb stores just in-frame clones and leaves some out. This sample has around 160,000 clones, with nearly 50% found just once. Sequences were obtained from Tregs from blood. The source of these receptors is a man younger than 35 in good health. CDR3s leave out the opening cysteine and the closing phenylalanine or tryptophan.

>TRBJ1-2|TRBV7-9
ASSRDSYYGYT
>TRBJ2-6|TRBV4-2
ASSQELQGAPGANVLT
>TRBJ2-1|TRBV9
ASSQTGLDIHEQF
>TRBJ2-4|TRBV10-2
ASSGTFDIQY
>TRBJ1-1|TRBV29-1
SARTGVTEAF
>TRBJ2-5|TRBV6-5
ASGDRPGETQY
>TRBJ2-7|TRBV7-9
ASSLLLAGVGEQY
>TRBJ1-2|TRBV21-1
ASSSYRTGDGYT
>TRBJ2-2|TRBV28
ASSPGGATGELF
>TRBJ1-3|TRBV9
ASSGTTGTGAGNTIY
>TRBJ1-2|TRBV28
ASSFRGRENGYT
>TRBJ2-7|TRBV10-3
AISEPTSYYEQY
>TRBJ2-7|TRBV28
ASSGLGGGTYEQY
>TRBJ1-2|TRBV7-2
ASSLDRGNYGYT
>TRBJ2-7|TRBV19
ASSIDSGLRQTYEQY
>TRBJ2-5|TRBV5-8
ASSLWASGYQETQY
>TRBJ1-2|TRBV7-2
ASSLGRSGYGYT
>TRBJ2-1|TRBV11-2
ASSSQGAGVVNEQF
>TRBJ2-2|TRBV19
ASSPSLGQGNTGELF
>TRBJ2-7|TRBV28
ASSFLAGEFYEQY
>TRBJ2-3|TRBV29-1
SVPADRASTDTQY
>TRBJ1-2|TRBV6-6
ASSYGGAYGYT
>TRBJ1-1|TRBV14
ASSRQENTEAF
>TRBJ2-2|TRBV5-1
ASTGDYRAGELF
>TRBJ2-5|TRBV28
ASSRLVQETQY
>TRBJ1-5|TRBV6-1
ASSNHWTGSQPQH
>TRBJ1-2|TRBV9
ASSVVSERYGYT
>TRBJ1-3|TRBV29-1
SVAGLSSGNTIY
>TRBJ2-1|TRBV7-7
ASSSTSGSDEQF
>TRBJ1-1|TRBV19
ASSIPYSEAF
>TRBJ2-1|TRBV9
ASSLRLAGANNEQF
>TRBJ2-3|TRBV19
ASIGTTTDTQY
>TRBJ1-1|TRBV29-1
SVAGQGSAEAF
>TRBJ2-7|TRBV4-3
ASSQLAGARTYEQY
>TRBJ2-1|TRBV7-3
ASSSTSGGGNEQF
>TRBJ2-7|TRBV9
ASSVGDRGYEQY
>TRBJ1-5|TRBV19
ASSIVGQGDNQPQH
>TRBJ2-5|TRBV7-2
ASSLGLAGGEKTQY
>TRBJ1-5|TRBV4-1
ASSQVGLGGNQPQH
>TRBJ1-2|TRBV5-1
ASSPVGSKVAYGYT
>TRBJ1-5|TRBV29-1
SARDRPDQPQH
>TRBJ2-5|TRBV7-9
ASSLLANPTSLETQY